The 21 T cell receptor beta chains below come from one sample, sequenced in a study of shared clonotypes between healthy human individuals. Only CD45RO-negative cells positively selected for CCR7 counted as naive CD8 cells, so terminally differentiated effector memory CD45RA+ cells were excluded. TCRdb's table, derived via immunoSEQ multiplex PCR, lists solely in-frame clones and lacks some. Of hundreds of thousands of clones listed, roughly 98% were seen once; the top ten hold 0.3%. Sequences were obtained from naive CD8+ T cells sorted from blood. These receptors were taken from a man in his thirties or forties in good health.

V usage is TRBV29-1 and J usage is TRBJ2-1; D may match TRBD1 or TRBD2 (5 bases each). In germline, CDR1 is SQVTM, CDR2 ANQGSEA. The CDR3 has 16 amino acids. V was pared by 6 bases and J by 0 bases, with 18 bases between. CDR3 nucleotides: TGCAGCGTCGGAAGGCTAGCAGGGAGCTCCTACAATGAGCAGTTCTTC. It encodes CSVGRLAGSSYNEQFF.

This clone was recorded once. This chain joins TRBV4-1 and TRBJ2-7, with 7 bases aligning to TRBD2. After removal of 3 bases from V and 2 bases from J, the junction contained 13 bases not matched to a gene. This CDR3 has 17 residues. Germline V gene lookup returns CDR1 MGHRA and CDR2 YSYEKL. The CDR3 coding sequence is TGCGCCAGCAGCCAGATCCTTGCTAGCGGTATTACCTACGAGCAGTACTTC. Translation gives CASSQILASGITYEQYF.

This chain links TRBV27 with TRBJ2-3, with D maybe TRBD2 (6 bases). The germline V and J ends were trimmed by 5 bases and 10 bases, with 13 bases remaining between them. The CDR3 is made up of 12 amino acids. Germline CDR1 MNHEY, CDR2 SMNVEV (reference sequence). As DNA, the CDR3 is TGTGCCAGCAGTCGGGGGTTATTAGCGCAGTATTTT. This sequence encodes CASSRGLLAQYF.

DNA for the CDR3: TGTGCCAGCAGCTTAGCCTCGTACAATGAGCAGTTCTTC. Protein product: CASSLASYNEQFF. This chain connects TRBV13 to TRBJ2-1, with D uncertain. This CDR3 has 13 amino acids. V was shortened by 1 base and J by 4 bases, with 5 bases between the two germline ends. Germline CDR1 and CDR2: PRHDT and FYEKMQ (reference sequence).

The rearrangement joins TRBV9 to TRBJ2-3; 11 bases fit TRBD2. V gave up 3 bases and J gave up 2 bases; unmatched junction bases: 8. There are 17 residues in the CDR3. In germline, CDR1 is SGDLS, CDR2 YYNGEE. In DNA form, the CDR3 reads TGTGCCAGCAGCGAGACCGGGACTAGCGGACCCACAGATACGCAGTATTTT. This gives the protein CASSETGTSGPTDTQYF.

V is TRBV5-6 and J is TRBJ2-1; D is undetermined. Germline CDR1 reads SGHDT; CDR2 reads YYEEEE. The CDR3 has 13 amino acids. V was shortened by 4 bases and J by 8 bases, with 13 bases between the two germline ends. For the CDR3, the DNA is TGTGCCAGCAGCCTCCCCTTAGGCGATGAGCAGTTCTTC. Its protein is CASSLPLGDEQFF.

The rearrangement links TRBV27 to TRBJ2-3; D may be TRBD2 (5 bases). This CDR3 spans 15 amino acids. The V gene's germline CDR1 is MNHEY and CDR2 SMNVEV (reference sequence). V dropped 6 bases and J dropped 0 bases, with 13 bases sitting between them. The CDR3 reads CASRGRWTSTDTQYF. CDR3 coding DNA: TGTGCCAGCAGAGGACGCTGGACTAGCACAGATACGCAGTATTTT.

The chain has TRBV6-5 and TRBJ1-2, with D unresolved. V gave up 5 bases and J gave up 7 bases, with 14 bases separating them. The CDR3 is 13 residues long. Germline CDR1 MNHEY, CDR2 SVGAGI. The CDR3 loop is CASSPQPGLGYTF. The CDR3 DNA follows: TGTGCCAGCAGTCCTCAACCTGGGCTTGGCTACACCTTC.

The V gene is TRBV18, the J gene TRBJ2-4; weak D call: TRBD1 (6 bases). The CDR3 totals 15 residues. V was cut by 11 bases and J by 0 bases, with 17 bases left in between. Germline V gene lookup returns CDR1 KGHSH and CDR2 LQKENI. The CDR3 loop reads CASRGGQLAKNIQYF. CDR3 sequence (DNA): TGTGCCTCGCGCGGAGGACAGCTAGCCAAAAACATTCAGTACTTC.

V usage is TRBV5-5 and J usage is TRBJ2-1; tentative D call: TRBD1 (5 bases). Trimming cost V 1 base and J 3 bases, with 14 bases left between them. CDR3 length: 16 amino acids. CDR1 and CDR2 (germline): SGHKS, YYEKEE (reference sequence). CDR3 sequence: CASSLFRQGNYNEQFF. The CDR3 DNA reads TGTGCCAGCAGCTTGTTCCGGCAGGGAAACTACAATGAGCAGTTCTTC.

The chain uses TRBV2 and TRBJ2-7, with D possibly called TRBD1 or TRBD2 (5 bases each). Germline-derived CDR1 and CDR2 are SNHLY and FYNNEI. V was clipped by 3 bases and J by 2 bases, with 11 bases between them. The CDR3 contains 14 residues. CDR3 DNA: TGTGCCAGCAGTGATAGGGACGGAACCTACGAGCAGTACTTC. Protein: CASSDRDGTYEQYF.

The chain uses TRBV12-5 and TRBJ2-5, with 7 positions matching TRBD2. This CDR3 is built from 13 residues. CDR1 LGHNT and CDR2 FRNRAP come from the germline V gene. The J segment lost 4 bases and the V segment lost 5 bases, leaving 4 bases of the junction unmatched. The chain's CDR3 is CASGPPGGETQYF. As DNA, the CDR3 is TGTGCTAGTGGTCCACCGGGGGGAGAGACCCAGTACTTC.

As concerns this clone: Other nucleotide sequences from this sample produce the same CDR3. The chain has TRBV7-9 and TRBJ2-7, with no clear D. The CDR3 totals 12 residues. V was clipped by 3 bases and J by 0 bases, with 3 bases between them. Germline CDR1 and CDR2: SEHNR and FQNEAQ (reference sequence). CDR3 nucleotide sequence: TGTGCCAGCAGCTTGGGCTCCTACGAGCAGTACTTC. Translated, it gives CASSLGSYEQYF.

The gene calls are TRBV15 and TRBJ2-5; 7 positions agree with TRBD2. V shed 1 base and J 7 bases; nucleotides not matched to a gene: 3. CDR1 is LNHNV, CDR2 YYDKDF, per germline (reference sequence). This CDR3 is built from 13 residues. CDR3 DNA sequence: TGTGCCACCAGCAGAGGCGGGAGTGGGACCCAGTACTTC. Translation gives CATSRGGSGTQYF.

The genes are TRBV20-1 and TRBJ2-7; D not resolved. Deletions cut 3 bases from V and 5 bases from J, with 5 bases between. The CDR3 consists of 10 residues. Germline CDR1 DFQATT, CDR2 SNEGSKA (reference sequence). CDR3 DNA sequence: TGCAGTGCTAGTGGGCACGAGCAGTACTTC. Amino acid sequence: CSASGHEQYF.

Remarks on this clone: The same CDR3 also results from other DNA sequences found in this sample. The rearrangement links TRBV11-2 to TRBJ2-7, with D perhaps TRBD2 (5 bases). V shed 6 bases and J shed 0 bases, with 9 bases lying between them. Germline loops: CDR1 SGHAT, CDR2 FQNNGV. This CDR3 has 13 residues. This chain's CDR3 is CASSLASSYEQYF. Here the CDR3 DNA reads TGTGCCAGCAGTCTAGCAAGCTCCTACGAGCAGTACTTC.

In DNA form, the CDR3 reads TGTGCCAGCAGTCGCGGGAATGGTTTGTACAATGAGCAGTTCTTC. Translating it yields CASSRGNGLYNEQFF. J is TRBJ2-1 and V is TRBV27; TRBD2 might be the D (6 bases). CDR1 and CDR2 (germline): MNHEY, SMNVEV (reference sequence). V gave up 5 bases and J gave up 4 bases, with 15 bases separating them. CDR3 size: 15 residues.

The genes are TRBV5-4 and TRBJ2-3; 14 bases fit TRBD2. Germline assignment: CDR1 SGHNT and CDR2 YYREEE (reference sequence). Trimming took 2 bases from V and 7 from J; bases not matched to a gene: 15. This CDR3 is built from 19 residues. The CDR3 spells CASSFLWRGTSGSAYTQYF. The CDR3, as DNA: TGTGCCAGCAGCTTTCTCTGGAGGGGGACTAGCGGGAGTGCATATACGCAGTATTTT.

This sequence joins TRBV5-5 and TRBJ2-7, with TRBD1 matching 7 bases. The CDR3 is made up of 16 amino acids. Trimming at V came to 0 bases and at J to 1 base, leaving 7 bases not matched to a gene. Germline lookup yields CDR1 SGHKS and CDR2 YYEKEE (reference sequence). CDR3 in DNA: TGTGCCAGCAGCTTGGGAGGGGGCGTAACGTCCTACGAGCAGTACTTC. Translating gives CASSLGGGVTSYEQYF.

The J gene is TRBJ1-1, the V gene TRBV29-1; a weak D match, TRBD1 (5 bases). V shed 3 bases and J shed 6 bases, with 11 bases lying between them. Germline V gene data show CDR1 as SQVTM and CDR2 as ANQGSEA. The CDR3 covers 12 residues. This CDR3 reads CSVEQGSPEAFF. CDR3 DNA sequence: TGCAGCGTTGAGCAGGGTTCTCCTGAAGCTTTCTTT.

V gene TRBV4-3 combines with J gene TRBJ2-1; 10 nucleotides agree with TRBD2. After removal of 3 bases from V and 5 bases from J, the junction contained 13 bases not matched to a gene. Looked up from germline, CDR1 is LGHNA and CDR2 is YSLEER. The length of the CDR3 is 18 residues. In nucleotides, the CDR3 is TGCGCCAGCAGCCATTGGACTAGCGGAGTACAAGGAGACAATGAGCAGTTCTTC. This sequence encodes CASSHWTSGVQGDNEQFF.